This is a list of T cell receptor beta chains from one sample in a study of OX40 agonist ivuxolimab in advanced cancers. TCRdb's copy holds only in-frame clones and misses some; the assay was immunoSEQ multiplex PCR. This sample has tens of thousands of clones, with 86% found just once. The source material was CD4+ or CD8+ T cells sorted from blood, sampled in a trial of the OX40 agonist ivuxolimab. Every receptor here comes from an adult with an advanced solid tumor such as melanoma, head and neck, liver or kidney cancer. Each CDR3 is given with its conserved first and last residue. D genes are given only for firm matches. A clone size is listed for some rows: how often the clone was seen (once, few, many), or a class if it is expanded.

v_call	clone_size	j_call	d_call	cdr3_aa	cdr3_nt
TRBV7-8	few	TRBJ2-5	TRBD2	CASSLAPGLAGVSQETQYF	TGTGCCAGCAGCTTAGCGCCGGGACTAGCGGGAGTGAGTCAAGAGACCCAGTACTTC
TRBV30	once	TRBJ2-7	TRBD1	CAWGTGNEQYF	TGTGCCTGGGGGACAGGGAACGAGCAGTACTTC
TRBV28	few	TRBJ2-6	NA	CATHEGSLSGANVLTF	TGTGCCACCCACGAAGGGAGCCTCTCTGGGGCCAACGTCCTGACTTTC
TRBV7-9	NA	TRBJ2-1	TRBD2	CASSKTTSRYNEQFF	TGTGCCAGCAGCAAGACGACTAGCAGATACAATGAGCAGTTCTTC
TRBV27	NA	TRBJ1-2	NA	CASSLTGGGNDGYTF	TGTGCCAGCAGTTTAACGGGGGGTGGTAACGATGGCTACACCTTC
TRBV5-4	NA	TRBJ2-1	TRBD2	CASTPGGLAENEQFF	TGTGCCAGCACCCCGGGAGGACTAGCGGAAAATGAGCAGTTCTTC
TRBV9	NA	TRBJ2-6	TRBD1	CASSVVPGQGVFAGANVLTF	TGTGCCAGCAGCGTAGTACCGGGACAGGGGGTTTTCGCTGGGGCCAACGTCCTGACTTTC
TRBV30	NA	TRBJ2-6	TRBD1	CAWSLPGTGFGANVLTF	TGTGCCTGGAGTCTTCCCGGGACAGGGTTTGGGGCCAACGTCCTGACTTTC
TRBV7-8	NA	TRBJ2-3	NA	CASRQGPSRTDTQYF	TGTGCCAGCAGGCAGGGTCCTAGTCGGACAGATACGCAGTATTTT
TRBV7-9	NA	TRBJ2-5	NA	CASSPPVGRKTQYF	TGTGCCAGCAGCCCGCCCGTCGGGAGAAAGACCCAGTACTTC
TRBV15	NA	TRBJ2-5	TRBD2	CATSRVRAGGPGETQYF	TGTGCCACCAGCAGAGTTCGAGCGGGAGGGCCTGGAGAGACCCAGTACTTC
TRBV12-5	NA	TRBJ1-5	NA	CASGPPGEGLWPQHF	TGTGCTAGTGGCCCGCCAGGTGAGGGGCTTTGGCCCCAGCATTTT
TRBV2	NA	TRBJ2-4	NA	CASLGDTKNIQYF	TGTGCCAGCTTGGGGGATACCAAAAACATTCAGTACTTC
TRBV11-2	NA	TRBJ2-2	NA	CASSPPGGYTGELFF	TGTGCCAGCAGCCCCCCCGGGGGATACACCGGGGAGCTGTTTTTT
TRBV28	NA	TRBJ2-2	TRBD2	CASRNRLAGYSGELFF	TGTGCCAGCAGAAATAGACTAGCGGGTTATTCCGGGGAGCTGTTTTTT
TRBV10-2	NA	TRBJ2-7	TRBD1	CASSEGQGATYEQYF	TGCGCCAGCAGTGAAGGGCAGGGGGCAACCTACGAGCAGTACTTC
TRBV28	NA	TRBJ1-2	NA	CASSLWSGYYGYTF	TGTGCCAGCAGTTTATGGTCAGGGTACTATGGCTACACCTTC
TRBV29-1	NA	TRBJ1-2	NA	CSVAGGGGYTF	TGCAGCGTTGCCGGGGGCGGTGGCTACACCTTC
TRBV5-1	few	TRBJ2-7	TRBD2	CASSSSGGYDAQYF	TGCGCCAGCAGCTCTAGCGGGGGTTACGATGCGCAGTACTTC
TRBV9	NA	TRBJ2-4	NA	CASSVDPGQQNIQYF	TGTGCCAGCAGCGTAGACCCCGGACAGCAAAACATTCAGTACTTC
TRBV29-1	NA	TRBJ2-1	NA	CSVDEEGVYNEQFF	TGCAGCGTTGACGAGGAGGGGGTCTACAATGAGCAGTTCTTC
TRBV28	NA	TRBJ2-7	NA	CASSYGTPTSEQYF	TGTGCCAGCAGTTACGGGACTCCCACCTCCGAGCAGTACTTC
TRBV15	NA	TRBJ2-2	NA	CATSISNRAHTGELFF	TGTGCCACCAGCATTTCTAACCGGGCCCACACCGGGGAGCTGTTTTTT